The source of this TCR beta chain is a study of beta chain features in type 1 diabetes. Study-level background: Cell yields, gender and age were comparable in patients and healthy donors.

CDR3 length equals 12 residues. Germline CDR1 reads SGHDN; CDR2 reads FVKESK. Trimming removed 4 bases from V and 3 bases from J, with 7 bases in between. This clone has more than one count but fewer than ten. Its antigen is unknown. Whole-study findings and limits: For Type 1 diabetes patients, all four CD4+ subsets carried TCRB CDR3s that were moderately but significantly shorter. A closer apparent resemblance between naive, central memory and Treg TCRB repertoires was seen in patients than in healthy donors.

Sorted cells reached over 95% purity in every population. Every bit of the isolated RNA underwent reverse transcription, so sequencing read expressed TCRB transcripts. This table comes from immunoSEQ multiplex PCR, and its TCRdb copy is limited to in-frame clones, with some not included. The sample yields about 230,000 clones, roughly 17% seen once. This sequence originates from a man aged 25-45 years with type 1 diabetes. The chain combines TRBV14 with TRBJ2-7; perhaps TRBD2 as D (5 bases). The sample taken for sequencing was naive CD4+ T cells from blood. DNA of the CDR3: TGTGCCAGCAGCCTGACTATCTACGAGCAGTACTTC. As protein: CASSLTIYEQYF.